The 16 T cell receptor beta chains presented below share a single source sample, sequenced in a study of CD8 T cells in ankylosing spondylitis. TCRdb re-analysed the 5' RACE reads in MiXCR, keeping a single row per CDR3 protein. The sample has some 270,000 distinct CDR3 sequences; roughly a third are singletons. The sequenced material came from blood, either unsorted or a sorted T cell fraction (not recorded which). The receptors stem from a male donor with ankylosing spondylitis or in good health (not recorded which).

This clonotype turned up a few times. The rearrangement links TRBV5-1 to TRBJ2-3, with D unclear. This CDR3 is 15 amino acids long. V was shortened by 0 bases and J by 1 base, with 9 bases between the two germline ends. Germline CDR1 reads SGHRS; CDR2 reads YFSETQ. The CDR3 reads CASSLVRVGTDTQYF. The CDR3 coding sequence is TGCGCCAGCAGCTTGGTACGGGTCGGCACAGATACGCAGTATTTT.

The chain links TRBV2 to TRBJ2-1; 9 nucleotides match TRBD2. CDR3 length: 16 amino acids. V gave up 2 bases and J gave up 3 bases; unmatched junction bases: 5. Germline-derived CDR1 and CDR2 are SNHLY and FYNNEI. CDR3 in DNA: TGTGCCAGCAGTGAAATCAGCGGGGGGTACTACAATGAGCAGTTCTTC. Translation gives CASSEISGGYYNEQFF.

The V gene is TRBV20-1, the J gene TRBJ1-5; 8 nucleotides match TRBD1. CDR1 and CDR2 from the germline V gene are DFQATT and SNEGSKA (reference sequence). J gave up 3 bases and V 1 base, and 5 bases lay outside the gene matches. There are 15 residues in the CDR3. CDR3 amino acids: CSARGDRGINQPQHF. The CDR3 coding sequence is TGCAGTGCTAGAGGCGACAGGGGAATCAATCAGCCCCAGCATTTT.

This clonotype was seen only once. The rearrangement uses TRBV20-1 and TRBJ2-5; D is uncertain. The CDR3 extends over 10 amino acids. Germline lookup yields CDR1 DFQATT and CDR2 SNEGSKA (reference sequence). V lost 6 bases and J 5 bases, leaving 7 bases between the germline ends. The CDR3 sequence: CSATWETQYF. CDR3 bases: TGCAGTGCCACCTGGGAGACCCAGTACTTC.

The gene calls are TRBV10-2 and TRBJ1-5, with 11 bases aligning to TRBD1. Germline loops: CDR1 WSHSY, CDR2 SAAADI. The CDR3 consists of 14 residues. Unmatched junction bases numbered 4, after V lost 6 bases and J lost 6 bases. Written as DNA, the CDR3 is TGCGCCAGCAGCGGACAGGGGGCTGCTCAGCCCCAGCATTTT. Its translation is CASSGQGAAQPQHF.

The chain links TRBV5-1 to TRBJ2-1; D is possibly TRBD2 (7 bases). The V gene lost 0 bases and the J gene lost 10 bases, with 11 bases spanning the gap. The germline CDR1 and CDR2 sequences are SGHRS and YFSETQ. There are 13 residues in the CDR3. The CDR3 region is CASSLGGGWEQFF. CDR3 DNA: TGCGCCAGCAGCTTGGGGGGGGGCTGGGAGCAGTTCTTC.

The CDR3 sequence is CASSLAGQGSSQYF. CDR3 in DNA: TGCGCCAGCAGCTTGGCCGGTCAAGGCTCTTCACAGTACTTC. The chain carries TRBV5-1 and TRBJ2-7; no clear D gene. Between the trimmed V and J ends, which lost 0 bases and 10 bases, there was a span of 17 bases. The CDR3 sequence is 14 residues long. Germline CDR1 and CDR2: SGHRS and YFSETQ.

The sample holds a few counts of this clonotype. V usage is TRBV20-1 and J usage is TRBJ1-5; TRBD1 matches at 10 bases. CDR3 length: 18 residues. J was trimmed by 2 bases and V by 6 bases; bases with no gene match: 16. The V gene's germline CDR1 is DFQATT and CDR2 SNEGSKA (reference sequence). CDR3 nucleotides: TGCAGTGCAACGAGGACAGGGGGAACGACCGGGGGCAATCAGCCCCAGCATTTT. As protein: CSATRTGGTTGGNQPQHF.

This clonotype was detected a few times. This chain uses TRBV5-1 with TRBJ2-1, with 7 bases fitting TRBD2. The CDR3 length is 13 residues. The germline V gene encodes CDR1 SGHRS and CDR2 YFSETQ. J lost 6 bases, V lost 6 bases, and 6 bases had no gene match. The CDR3 loop reads CASTGRGGNEQFF. DNA for the CDR3: TGCGCCAGCACGGGGAGGGGAGGCAATGAGCAGTTCTTC.

This chain connects TRBV10-1 to TRBJ2-3; D unclear. The CDR3 has 15 amino acids. Trimming cost V 4 bases and J 3 bases, with 14 bases left between them. CDR1 and CDR2 from the germline V gene are WNHNN and SYGVQD (reference sequence). In DNA, the CDR3 is TGCGCCAGCAGTGCCGACGGGTGGGGTACAGATACGCAGTATTTT. Its translation is CASSADGWGTDTQYF.

V and J are TRBV7-9 and TRBJ2-3, with unresolved D. The CDR3 is 15 amino acids. V was trimmed by 4 bases and J by 8 bases, leaving 19 bases between them. The germline V gene encodes CDR1 SEHNR and CDR2 FQNEAQ (reference sequence). The DNA of the CDR3 is TGTGCCAGCAGCTACCCCTTCGACCGGTCAGGTACGCAGTATTTT. Translated, it gives CASSYPFDRSGTQYF.

This clonotype was observed once. The gene calls are TRBV5-1 and TRBJ1-1; perhaps TRBD1 as D (6 bases). Germline-derived CDR1 and CDR2 are SGHRS and YFSETQ. The CDR3 consists of 13 residues. The V and J ends lost 7 bases and 5 bases respectively, with 15 bases between them. CDR3 nucleotides: TGCGCCAGCGATGGGGGGGGGCGAACTGAAGCTTTCTTT. The encoded protein is CASDGGGRTEAFF.

This clonotype was observed a handful of times. V usage is TRBV5-8 and J usage is TRBJ1-5, with D unclear. This CDR3 comprises 11 residues. Germline V lookup: CDR1 SGHTS, CDR2 YDEGEE. Between the trimmed V and J ends, which lost 4 bases and 9 bases, there was a span of 8 bases. The CDR3 DNA reads TGTGCCAGCAGCCAGCGGGGGCCCCAGCATTTT. Translation: CASSQRGPQHF.

This chain links TRBV29-1 with TRBJ2-1, with D tentatively TRBD2 (5 bases). CDR1 is SQVTM and CDR2 is ANQGSEA in the germline V gene. Trimming stripped 7 bases from V and 4 bases from J, with 17 bases between. The CDR3 runs 14 residues. Here the CDR3 reads CSASGSTTYNEQFF. DNA for the CDR3: TGCAGCGCATCGGGATCTACTACGTACAATGAGCAGTTCTTC.

The chain joins TRBV20-1 to TRBJ2-2, with D perhaps assigned TRBD1 or TRBD2 (5 bases each). CDR1 DFQATT and CDR2 SNEGSKA come from the germline V gene (reference sequence). Trimming shortened V by 0 bases and J by 0 bases, and 11 bases separated the two germline ends. The CDR3 runs 16 residues. The CDR3 region is CSAREEEGPNTGELFF. CDR3 nucleotides: TGCAGTGCTAGAGAGGAAGAGGGGCCGAACACCGGGGAGCTGTTTTTT.

CDR3 region: CASSLVSPLHF. CDR3 coding DNA: TGTGCCAGCAGCTTAGTTTCACCCCTCCACTTT. The chain has TRBV7-2 and TRBJ1-6; D is unclear. Germline V gene sequence: CDR1 SGHTA, CDR2 FQGNSA. V lost 1 base and J lost 9, with 1 base in between. The length of the CDR3 is 11 residues.